This T cell receptor (beta chain) was documented in a study of identical twins. This CDR3 spans 12 amino acids. From germline, CDR1 is SQVTM and CDR2 ANQGSEA. The ends were cut back, 4 bases at V and 0 bases at J, with 7 bases in the middle. Study-level results: Out-of-frame TCR alpha sharing in monozygotic twins exceeded recombination model predictions. Those out-of-frame alpha sequences shared by twins showed an excess of low generation probability. Carriage of fewer insertions was seen in abundant cord blood beta clonotypes, whereas memory repertoires showed none.

This clonotype was seen many times. Its antigen is as yet unknown. TCRdb analysed the 5' RACE reads with MiXCR anew, one entry per CDR3 protein. The sample lists a few hundred thousand distinct CDR3 sequences; roughly 10% were seen once. The data also belong to a second study, concerning yellow fever vaccine responses in identical twins.

This chain joins TRBV29-1 and TRBJ2-7; maybe TRBD1 (6 bases). Specimen: CD8+ T cells sorted from blood. This TCR came from a woman between 18 and 30 years old in good health. The CDR3 DNA reads TGCAGCGTTGTACAGGGCTCCTACGAGCAGTACTTC. Translation gives CSVVQGSYEQYF.